The 8 T cell receptor beta chains listed next were all sequenced from one sample in a study of TIL therapy for anti-PD-1-resistant metastatic lung cancer. Sample time point: pre-treatment sample, taken before nivolumab and TIL therapy. Sequencing used immunoSEQ v3. The repertoire was sequenced with immunoSEQ multiplex PCR; TCRdb's copy has only in-frame clones and lacks some. The table includes more than 55,000 clones, 75% to 85% detected once. The starting material was blood, obtained at baseline. The receptors come from a person between 25 and 80 years old with non-small cell lung cancer.

The sample holds a few counts of this clone. The chain uses TRBV18 and TRBJ2-7, with a weak D call TRBD1 (6 bases). V was cut by 0 bases and J by 2 bases, with 17 bases left in between. The germline CDR1 and CDR2 sequences are KGHSH and LQKENI. This CDR3 has 17 residues. This chain's CDR3 is CASSPPLRDKDPYEQYF. CDR3 coding DNA: TGTGCCAGCTCACCACCGTTAAGGGACAAGGATCCCTACGAGCAGTACTTC.

This clone showed up just a few times. This sequence joins TRBV5-8 and TRBJ1-5; possibly TRBD1 for D (5 bases). Trimming took 6 bases from V and 2 from J, leaving 15 bases between them. The CDR3 extends over 15 amino acids. In germline, CDR1 is SGHTS, CDR2 YDEGEE. The CDR3 bases are TGTGCCAGCACCCTGGGGGGGAATCGCAATCAGCCCCAGCATTTT. It yields the protein CASTLGGNRNQPQHF.

The V gene is TRBV28, the J gene TRBJ2-7; 9 positions match TRBD2. CDR3 size: 14 residues. Trimming at V came to 7 bases and at J to 6 bases, leaving 10 bases not matched to a gene. Per the germline V gene, CDR1 is MDHEN and CDR2 is SYDVKM. The CDR3 sequence: CASIKPGLAPEQYF. The DNA for the CDR3 is TGTGCCAGCATTAAACCGGGACTAGCCCCCGAGCAGTACTTC.

The rearrangement links TRBV11-2 to TRBJ2-3; D not resolved. Germline CDR1 is SGHAT and CDR2 is FQNNGV. The CDR3 consists of 14 residues. With 5 bases removed from V and 2 bases from J, the gap between germline ends came to 11 bases. This chain's CDR3 is CASSSWGFTDTQYF. The CDR3 DNA sequence: TGTGCCAGCAGCAGCTGGGGTTTCACAGATACGCAGTATTTT.

J is TRBJ2-2 and V is TRBV6-2 or TRBV6-3, with TRBD2 matching 8 bases. Per germline, CDR1 MNHEY and CDR2 SVGEGT. J lost 5 bases, V lost 0 bases, and 2 bases had no gene match. The length of the CDR3 is 15 residues. The CDR3 is CASSYSGGGTGELFF. The CDR3 bases are TGTGCCAGCAGTTACTCAGGCGGGGGGACCGGGGAGCTGTTTTTT.

The chain uses TRBV7-9 and TRBJ1-2; the D gene is possibly TRBD1 (5 bases). The CDR3 runs to 12 residues. Germline V gene sequence: CDR1 SEHNR, CDR2 FQNEAQ (reference sequence). V was shortened by 3 bases and J by 8 bases, with 10 bases between the two germline ends. This chain's CDR3 is CASSLQGSGYTF. As DNA, the CDR3 is TGTGCCAGCAGCTTGCAGGGTTCCGGCTACACCTTC.

This clone was seen a handful of times. The CDR3 is CATSREGTRNTEAFF. The CDR3 nucleotides are TGTGCCACCAGCAGAGAGGGGACGAGGAACACTGAAGCTTTCTTT. This sequence joins TRBV15 and TRBJ1-1; tentatively, D is TRBD1 (5 bases). CDR3 length: 15 amino acids. Per germline, CDR1 LNHNV and CDR2 YYDKDF (reference sequence). With 0 bases removed from V and 1 base from J, the gap between germline ends came to 9 bases.

This rearrangement joins TRBV7-9 to TRBJ2-2; possible D gene TRBD2, 6 bases. CDR3 length: 15 residues. Per the germline V gene, CDR1 is SEHNR and CDR2 is FQNEAQ (reference sequence). V was cut by 5 bases and J by 5 bases, with 15 bases left in between. CDR3 sequence: CASSPQGGLTGELFF. CDR3 nucleotides: TGTGCCAGCAGCCCTCAGGGAGGTCTTACCGGGGAGCTGTTTTTT.